Reported below is one T cell receptor (beta chain). These data are taken from a study of human T cells and chemical hapten exposure. Documented time point: patch test 2, 6 weeks after DPC sensitization. Specified treatment: therapeutic diphenylcyclopropenone sensitization with weekly scalp DPC. Whole blood that had not been fractionated was the source of extracted total RNA. Each CDR3 protein is one row after TCRdb ran MiXCR on the RACE reads. The sample holds 35,000 to 45,000 distinct CDR3 sequences, roughly 10% seen once. V lost 6 bases to trimming and J lost 4 bases; unmatched junction nucleotides: 12. In germline, CDR1 is SGHRS, CDR2 YFSETQ. This CDR3 comprises 16 residues.

The gene calls are TRBV5-1 and TRBJ1-3, with 8 bases identical to TRBD1. The sequences come from whole blood, collected in connection with sensitization to the hapten diphenylcyclopropenone (DPC). The sequence was collected from a woman between 25 and 40 years old with alopecia areata. Some clones in this sample may be carry-over from other donors' samples. The chain's CDR3 is CASKVGQGASGNTIYF. In nucleotides, the CDR3 is TGCGCCAGCAAGGTCGGGCAGGGGGCATCAGGAAACACCATATATTTT.